This T cell receptor (beta chain) was obtained from a study of Graves' ophthalmopathy and Graves' hyperthyroidism (dated by TCRdb to 2017 to 2018). At the level of the whole study: Peripheral blood was collected at initial diagnosis, prior to any treatment. The roughly 100 discovery patients were divided at random into training and test sets in a 7:3 ratio. In over 5 hyperthyroidism patients, the T-cell repertoire of thyroid tissue was compared with the T-cell repertoire of blood. In total, 135 blood samples were TCR-sequenced: 43 ophthalmopathy, under 85 hyperthyroidism and approximately 17 hyperthyroidism-to-ophthalmopathy patients. To tell Graves' ophthalmopathy apart from Graves' hyperthyroidism, and to predict which patients would progress to ophthalmopathy, the study relied on TCR beta repertoire signatures. The independent validation cohort included around 19 hyperthyroidism patients plus 17 patients who later progressed from hyperthyroidism to ophthalmopathy. Following sample collection, hyperthyroidism patients were given methimazole at a starting dose of 30 mg daily, and ophthalmopathy patients were given high-dose intravenous methylprednisolone. To explore V-J signatures that separate ophthalmopathy from hyperthyroidism, a discovery set of approximately 100 patients was enrolled, consisting of about 41 with ophthalmopathy and 57 with stable hyperthyroidism.

The investigation overall reported the following: In validation, the model predicted ophthalmopathy progression with about 70% sensitivity and approximately 72% specificity; roughly 12 predicted patients were CT-confirmed with GO in a median of about 6.2 months. In cross-validation, the 13-signature model distinguished ophthalmopathy from stable hyperthyroidism with approximately 88% sensitivity and 81.08% specificity, and in the test set the corresponding values were about 80% and 75%. Sample size was not statistically predetermined, and group allocation was not concealed from the investigators. Most expanded thyroid clonotypes with a frequency above 0.001 also appeared in blood, which suggests that blood repertoires may reflect the immune response in the thyroid.

This clonotype was found many times. Its antigen is currently not known. Base qualities are not at hand, and no much larger clone is one base apart. TCR beta CDR3 regions were amplified from RNA transcripts for repertoire sequencing. HTBI primers and the Qiagen OneStep RT-PCR kit were used in a first-round RT-PCR, which was followed by a second-round multiplex PCR, size selection and purification. Libraries were sequenced on an Illumina HiSeq2000 using paired-end 100 bp reads. As for how the authors treated the data: SOAPnuke was used for read processing, and reads with adapters, uncalled bases, a mean Phred below 15, or no exact constant-primer or identifier match were discarded. COPE v1.2.5 was used to merge high-quality paired reads. Unique nucleotide sequences were defined as clonotypes and aligned to IMGT TRB V, D and J references using MiTCR v1.1. Analysis was restricted to V-J combinations with a frequency above 0.0001, which covered roughly 99% of repertoires. A TCR clonal expansion and chaos score per V-J combination was defined as the ratio of F50 clonal expansion to chaos observed in the TCRdist matrix. Welch's t-statistics and random forest were used to reduce the features to about a dozen V-J combinations, which were then used as input to a naive Bayes classifier. Thyroid-blood repertoire similarity was quantified with the Morisita-Horn index. TCRdb itself trimmed the public reads at Q25 with fastp, ran MiXCR and retained productive beta chains. Every entry covers one CDR3 protein and lists the most common genes and DNA from its rows. It is TCRdb's table, rather than the study itself, that gives the V and J calls and clone size. This sample comprises roughly 400,000 distinct CDR3 sequences, about 16% of them detected only once. The top ten hold approximately 1.4% of the sample.

Via the germline V gene (reference sequence), CDR1 is SEHNR and CDR2 FQNEAQ. The CDR3, from cysteine to phenylalanine, totals 12 residues. Only the CDR3 region is kept as DNA, spanning 36 bases read in frame from base 1. The V and J ends are trimmed by 8 bases and 0 bases, leaving 7 bases between them. Patients with ophthalmopathy had moderately to severely active disease, with a Clinical Activity Score of 3 or more, a NOSPECS grade of 4 or more, and a disease duration of less than 3 months. Anyone with other autoimmune diseases, uncontrolled infections, pregnancy or lactation was excluded from the study. Diagnosis relied on clinical symptoms, serum thyroxine, TRAb, thyroid ultrasound and orbital computed tomography. PBMCs were isolated from about 9 ml of fresh peripheral blood by Ficoll-Paque density gradient centrifugation. Total RNA was extracted with Trizol reagent and quality-checked on an Agilent 2100 Bioanalyzer.

This chain is built from TRBV7-9 and TRBJ1-1; the D gene lacks a confident call. Specimen: peripheral blood. The receptor was derived from a woman aged 18-35 years with Graves' ophthalmopathy. Donor details come from another sample of the same person, matched by shared clones. In nucleotide form, the sequence is TGTGCCAGCCTGGAGTTGAACACTGAAGCTTTCTTT. Protein translation: CASLELNTEAFF.